Following are 9 T cell receptor beta chains from one sample sequenced in a study of blood T cell repertoires in COVID-19. The table came from immunoSEQ multiplex PCR; TCRdb's copy has only in-frame clones and leaves some out. This table has 100,000 to 150,000 clones, approximately 89% appearing once. Sequenced input: peripheral blood. The receptors shown here come from a woman aged 70-85 years with COVID-19, enrolled during active disease.

This chain joins TRBV12-3 or TRBV12-4 and TRBJ1-5; no definite D call. The CDR3 consists of 13 residues. V was cut by 5 bases and J by 1 base, with 6 bases left in between. This chain's CDR3 is CASSSKSNQPQHF. In DNA form, the CDR3 reads TGTGCCAGCAGTAGCAAGAGCAATCAGCCCCAGCATTTT.

The chain combines TRBV28 with TRBJ1-2; possibly TRBD1 for D (6 bases). Germline loops: CDR1 MDHEN, CDR2 SYDVKM. V was clipped by 0 bases and J by 8 bases, with 13 bases between them. This CDR3 region has 14 residues. CDR3 region: CASSLWSTGRGYTF. The CDR3 nucleotides are TGTGCCAGCAGTTTATGGTCAACAGGGCGAGGCTACACCTTC.

The chain uses TRBV18 and TRBJ1-1; D might be TRBD1 (5 bases). Germline loops: CDR1 KGHSH, CDR2 LQKENI. This CDR3 has 14 amino acids. The V end was cut by 3 bases, the J end by 5 bases, with 13 bases between. CDR3 in DNA: TGTGCCAGCTCACCCTACGGGGGAGGGACTGAAGCTTTCTTT. Protein product: CASSPYGGGTEAFF.

The chain combines TRBV10-2 with TRBJ2-7; maybe TRBD2 (6 bases). This CDR3 comprises 15 residues. Trimming stripped 6 bases from V and 0 bases from J, with 15 bases between. Germline CDR1 reads WSHSY; CDR2 reads SAAADI. The CDR3 sequence is CASRVGLSSSYEQYF. The CDR3 DNA reads TGCGCCAGCAGAGTGGGACTGTCGAGCTCCTACGAGCAGTACTTC.

This clone was observed a handful of times. J is TRBJ2-5 and V is TRBV19; 9 bases line up with TRBD1. The ends lost 5 bases at V and 0 bases at J; junction bases unmatched: 4. Germline V lookup: CDR1 LNHDA, CDR2 SQIVND (reference sequence). The CDR3 spans 15 residues. The CDR3 DNA reads TGTGCCAGTAGTGACCGGACAGGGGACCAAGAGACCCAGTACTTC. It specifies CASSDRTGDQETQYF. The complete variable domain, with remaining parts taken from reference TRBV19 and TRBJ2-5, reads DGGITQSPKYLFRKEGQNVTLSCEQNLNHDAMYWYRQDPGQGLRLIYYSQIVNDFQKGDIAEGYSVSREKKESFPLTVTSAQKNPTAFYLCASSDRTGDQETQYFGPGTRLLVL.

The CDR3 loop reads CASSLSGGIGTDTQYF. CDR3 coding DNA: TGTGCCAGCAGCTTATCTGGGGGGATCGGCACAGATACGCAGTATTTT. The chain uses TRBV11-2 and TRBJ2-3; D perhaps matches TRBD2 (6 bases). With 2 bases removed from V and 1 base from J, the gap between germline ends came to 13 bases. The CDR3 runs to 16 residues. In germline, CDR1 is SGHAT, CDR2 FQNNGV.

This chain joins TRBV12-5 and TRBJ2-3; 8 nucleotides agree with TRBD2. V shed 0 bases and J 0 bases; nucleotides not matched to a gene: 5. There are 17 residues in the CDR3. Germline lookup yields CDR1 LGHNT and CDR2 FRNRAP. The CDR3 DNA is TGTGCTAGTGGTTTGGTATTAGCGGGGATTAGCACAGATACGCAGTATTTT. Translating gives CASGLVLAGISTDTQYF.

This chain joins TRBV2 and TRBJ2-6; perhaps TRBD2 as D (6 bases). The CDR3 sequence is 17 residues long. CDR1 and CDR2 from the germline V gene are SNHLY and FYNNEI. V was cut by 4 bases and J by 0 bases, with 13 bases left in between. CDR3 nucleotides: TGTGCCAGCAGTGGTGGGACTCCCAACTCTGGGGCCAACGTCCTGACTTTC. Its protein is CASSGGTPNSGANVLTF.

The CDR3 is CAISDRVESQPQHF. The DNA of the CDR3 is TGTGCCATCAGTGACAGGGTTGAAAGTCAGCCCCAGCATTTT. This chain connects TRBV10-3 to TRBJ1-5, with D maybe TRBD1 (5 bases). The V and J ends lost 3 bases and 6 bases respectively, with 12 bases between them. Germline assignment: CDR1 ENHRY and CDR2 SYGVKD. This CDR3 comprises 14 residues.